A selection of T cell receptor beta chains follows, all from one sample in a study of identical twins. In TCRdb, the 5' RACE reads were re-called with MiXCR into one record per CDR3 protein. Counted here are just over 500,000 distinct CDR3 sequences, less than 25% occurring once; the ten biggest clones make up around 1%. The same specimen was also included in a second study, on T cells expressing NK-cell markers.

Sequenced input: CD4+ T cells sorted from blood. These receptors all stem from a woman aged 18-29 years in good health. The CDR3 runs from the conserved cysteine through the conserved F or W. D genes are given only for firm matches. Clone size is shown for a subset of rows, as once, few, many or a class of expanded clone.

abundance: -
d_gene: TRBD2
j_gene: TRBJ2-3
v_gene: TRBV7-3
CDR3aa: CASSLSAGGGDTQYF
CDR3nt: TGTGCCAGCAGCTTATCTGCGGGAGGGGGGGATACGCAGTATTTT

abundance: once
d_gene: TRBD2
j_gene: TRBJ2-1
v_gene: TRBV7-2
CDR3aa: CASSSGSGRVNEQFF
CDR3nt: TGTGCCAGCAGCTCCGGCAGCGGGAGGGTAAATGAGCAGTTCTTC

abundance: -
d_gene: -
j_gene: TRBJ1-2
v_gene: TRBV5-6
CDR3aa: CASSSGLVGYTF
CDR3nt: TGTGCCAGCAGCTCAGGGTTGGTTGGCTACACCTTC

abundance: -
d_gene: TRBD2
j_gene: TRBJ2-1
v_gene: TRBV20-1
CDR3aa: CSARGLAGAYNEQFF
CDR3nt: TGCAGTGCCAGGGGACTAGCGGGAGCCTACAATGAGCAGTTCTTC

abundance: many
d_gene: TRBD2
j_gene: TRBJ2-1
v_gene: TRBV7-2
CDR3aa: CASSKLAGVYNEQFF
CDR3nt: TGTGCCAGCAGCAAACTAGCGGGAGTTTACAATGAGCAGTTCTTC

abundance: many
d_gene: TRBD2
j_gene: TRBJ2-7
v_gene: TRBV20-1
CDR3aa: CSATPTSGDAEQYF
CDR3nt: TGCAGTGCTACACCGACTAGCGGGGATGCCGAGCAGTACTTC

abundance: -
d_gene: TRBD2
j_gene: TRBJ2-3
v_gene: TRBV24-1
CDR3aa: CATSEPGEGRTDTQYF
CDR3nt: TGTGCCACCAGTGAACCCGGGGAGGGGCGGACGGATACGCAGTATTTT

abundance: -
d_gene: TRBD2
j_gene: TRBJ2-4
v_gene: TRBV12-3/TRBV12-4
CDR3aa: CASSRLAGGLAKNIQYF
CDR3nt: TGTGCCAGCAGTAGACTAGCGGGGGGGCTAGCCAAAAACATTCAGTACTTC

abundance: -
d_gene: TRBD2
j_gene: TRBJ2-1
v_gene: TRBV6-1
CDR3aa: CASSSASGRAYNEQFF
CDR3nt: TGTGCCAGCAGTAGCGCTAGCGGGAGGGCCTACAATGAGCAGTTCTTC

abundance: few
d_gene: TRBD2
j_gene: TRBJ2-5
v_gene: TRBV20-1
CDR3aa: CSASHGTSGGRVQETQYF
CDR3nt: TGCAGTGCTAGTCATGGGACTAGCGGGGGGCGGGTCCAGGAGACCCAGTACTTC

abundance: -
d_gene: -
j_gene: TRBJ2-3
v_gene: TRBV6-5
CDR3aa: CASSYSTGFGNTQYF
CDR3nt: TGTGCCAGCAGTTACTCCACAGGGTTTGGTAATACGCAGTATTTT

abundance: many
d_gene: -
j_gene: TRBJ2-1
v_gene: TRBV12-3/TRBV12-4
CDR3aa: CASSLGSGMRDEQFF
CDR3nt: TGTGCCAGCAGTTTAGGGTCCGGGATGAGGGATGAGCAGTTCTTC

abundance: -
d_gene: TRBD2
j_gene: TRBJ2-5
v_gene: TRBV20-1
CDR3aa: CSARDSSGGYQETQYF
CDR3nt: TGCAGTGCTAGAGATAGTAGCGGGGGGTACCAAGAGACCCAGTACTTC

abundance: -
d_gene: -
j_gene: TRBJ1-2
v_gene: TRBV6-5
CDR3aa: CASSYRAGYGYTF
CDR3nt: TGTGCCAGCAGTTACCGTGCAGGCTATGGCTACACCTTC

abundance: -
d_gene: -
j_gene: TRBJ1-1
v_gene: TRBV27
CDR3aa: CASSGRAFGEAFF
CDR3nt: TGTGCCAGCAGTGGGAGGGCGTTCGGTGAAGCTTTCTTT

abundance: -
d_gene: -
j_gene: TRBJ2-2
v_gene: TRBV5-1
CDR3aa: CASSLVKSGTGELFF
CDR3nt: TGCGCCAGCAGCTTGGTTAAGAGCGGGACCGGGGAGCTGTTTTTT

abundance: -
d_gene: -
j_gene: TRBJ2-2
v_gene: TRBV7-9
CDR3aa: CASSLFSGELFF
CDR3nt: TGTGCCAGCAGCTTATTTTCCGGGGAGCTGTTTTTT

abundance: -
d_gene: TRBD2
j_gene: TRBJ2-1
v_gene: TRBV12-3/TRBV12-4
CDR3aa: CASRRGEGSGGARQFF
CDR3nt: TGTGCCAGCAGACGCGGGGAGGGTAGCGGGGGGGCCCGGCAGTTCTTC

abundance: -
d_gene: -
j_gene: TRBJ1-4
v_gene: TRBV12-3/TRBV12-4
CDR3aa: CASSAAGTQGSEKLFF
CDR3nt: TGTGCCAGCAGTGCTGCCGGGACCCAAGGGAGTGAAAAACTGTTTTTT

abundance: -
d_gene: -
j_gene: TRBJ2-1
v_gene: TRBV20-1
CDR3aa: CSARQDTYNEQFF
CDR3nt: TGCAGTGCACGGCAGGACACATACAATGAGCAGTTCTTC

abundance: many
d_gene: -
j_gene: TRBJ2-1
v_gene: TRBV12-3/TRBV12-4
CDR3aa: CASSYFELHNEQFF
CDR3nt: TGTGCCAGCAGTTACTTCGAGCTTCACAATGAGCAGTTCTTC

abundance: -
d_gene: -
j_gene: TRBJ2-5
v_gene: TRBV10-2
CDR3aa: CASSQGSGRGTQYF
CDR3nt: TGCGCCAGCTCACAGGGATCAGGGCGGGGGACCCAGTACTTC

abundance: -
d_gene: TRBD2
j_gene: TRBJ2-3
v_gene: TRBV20-1
CDR3aa: CSARDQLAATDTQYF
CDR3nt: TGCAGTGCTAGAGATCAGCTAGCGGCCACAGATACGCAGTATTTT

abundance: few
d_gene: TRBD2
j_gene: TRBJ2-3
v_gene: TRBV20-1
CDR3aa: CSASLLALSTDTQYF
CDR3nt: TGCAGTGCTAGCCTACTAGCGCTTAGCACAGATACGCAGTATTTT

abundance: -
d_gene: TRBD1
j_gene: TRBJ2-1
v_gene: TRBV12-3/TRBV12-4
CDR3aa: CASTPRDRGLNEQFF
CDR3nt: TGTGCCAGCACCCCGAGGGACAGGGGTTTGAATGAGCAGTTCTTC

abundance: -
d_gene: -
j_gene: TRBJ2-1
v_gene: TRBV7-2
CDR3aa: CASRPPGREFSNEQFF
CDR3nt: TGTGCCAGCAGGCCTCCAGGACGGGAGTTTTCCAATGAGCAGTTCTTC

abundance: few
d_gene: TRBD2
j_gene: TRBJ2-1
v_gene: TRBV20-1
CDR3aa: CSASRTSGGGNEQFF
CDR3nt: TGCAGTGCTAGCCGGACTAGCGGGGGGGGCAATGAGCAGTTCTTC

abundance: many
d_gene: -
j_gene: TRBJ2-6
v_gene: TRBV29-1
CDR3aa: CSVLSGANVLTF
CDR3nt: TGCAGCGTCCTCTCCGGGGCCAACGTCCTGACTTTC

abundance: -
d_gene: -
j_gene: TRBJ2-7
v_gene: TRBV20-1
CDR3aa: CSAENPGTGSYEQYF
CDR3nt: TGCAGTGCCGAAAACCCCGGGACGGGCTCCTACGAGCAGTACTTC

abundance: -
d_gene: TRBD1
j_gene: TRBJ2-7
v_gene: TRBV5-6
CDR3aa: CASSVGQGRYEQYF
CDR3nt: TGTGCCAGCAGCGTGGGACAGGGGAGATACGAGCAGTACTTC

abundance: few
d_gene: -
j_gene: TRBJ1-1
v_gene: TRBV7-9
CDR3aa: CASSISSGSEAFF
CDR3nt: TGTGCCAGCAGTATCTCTTCCGGGAGTGAAGCTTTCTTT

abundance: -
d_gene: -
j_gene: TRBJ1-2
v_gene: TRBV12-3/TRBV12-4
CDR3aa: CASSPGPAYGYTF
CDR3nt: TGTGCCAGCAGCCCCGGGCCAGCGTATGGCTACACCTTC

abundance: -
d_gene: -
j_gene: TRBJ2-5
v_gene: TRBV10-3
CDR3aa: CAISEGGIQETQYF
CDR3nt: TGTGCCATCAGTGAGGGCGGGATCCAAGAGACCCAGTACTTC

abundance: -
d_gene: -
j_gene: TRBJ2-1
v_gene: TRBV10-1
CDR3aa: CASSESTGEQFF
CDR3nt: TGCGCCAGCAGTGAGTCGACCGGTGAGCAGTTCTTC

abundance: few
d_gene: -
j_gene: TRBJ2-5
v_gene: TRBV7-2
CDR3aa: CASSLRKGAQYF
CDR3nt: TGTGCCAGCAGCTTAAGGAAGGGGGCCCAGTACTTC

abundance: -
d_gene: TRBD2
j_gene: TRBJ2-6
v_gene: TRBV5-1
CDR3aa: CASSSSFRGRASGANVLTF
CDR3nt: TGCGCCAGCAGCTCGTCTTTCCGCGGGAGGGCGTCTGGGGCCAACGTCCTGACTTTC

abundance: -
d_gene: -
j_gene: TRBJ1-1
v_gene: TRBV5-1
CDR3aa: CASSLEGVGYTEAFF
CDR3nt: TGCGCCAGCAGCTTGGAGGGGGTTGGGTACACTGAAGCTTTCTTT

abundance: -
d_gene: TRBD1
j_gene: TRBJ2-7
v_gene: TRBV29-1
CDR3aa: CSSRQGVMGEQYF
CDR3nt: TGCAGCTCCCGACAGGGGGTTATGGGCGAGCAGTACTTC

abundance: once
d_gene: -
j_gene: TRBJ2-1
v_gene: TRBV3-1
CDR3aa: CASSQGPHNGAQFF
CDR3nt: TGTGCCAGCAGCCAAGGACCCCATAATGGCGCGCAGTTCTTC

abundance: -
d_gene: -
j_gene: TRBJ2-5
v_gene: TRBV5-1
CDR3aa: CASSLSAGTQETQYF
CDR3nt: TGCGCCAGCAGCTTGTCGGCGGGCACACAAGAGACCCAGTACTTC

abundance: -
d_gene: TRBD2
j_gene: TRBJ2-3
v_gene: TRBV20-1
CDR3aa: CSAITSGVTDTQYF
CDR3nt: TGCAGTGCTATTACCAGCGGGGTCACAGATACGCAGTATTTT

abundance: -
d_gene: TRBD1
j_gene: TRBJ2-3
v_gene: TRBV20-1
CDR3aa: CSARDNRGPADTQYF
CDR3nt: TGCAGTGCTAGAGACAACAGGGGGCCCGCAGATACGCAGTATTTT

abundance: few
d_gene: -
j_gene: TRBJ1-4
v_gene: TRBV4-3
CDR3aa: CASSRGVRTGNEKLFF
CDR3nt: TGCGCCAGCAGCCGGGGAGTGAGGACCGGTAATGAAAAACTGTTTTTT

abundance: -
d_gene: -
j_gene: TRBJ2-3
v_gene: TRBV5-1
CDR3aa: CASSPWRGATDTQYF
CDR3nt: TGCGCCAGCAGCCCCTGGCGGGGCGCGACAGATACGCAGTATTTT

abundance: -
d_gene: TRBD1
j_gene: TRBJ2-7
v_gene: TRBV30
CDR3aa: CAWSLQGQGREQYF
CDR3nt: TGTGCCTGGAGTCTGCAGGGACAGGGTCGCGAGCAGTACTTC

abundance: few
d_gene: TRBD2
j_gene: TRBJ2-1
v_gene: TRBV20-1
CDR3aa: CSASSGGGQEQFF
CDR3nt: TGCAGTGCTAGTAGCGGGGGGGGCCAGGAGCAGTTCTTC

abundance: few
d_gene: -
j_gene: TRBJ2-5
v_gene: TRBV7-9
CDR3aa: CASSFTSSMGQETQYF
CDR3nt: TGTGCCAGCAGCTTTACTAGCTCTATGGGCCAAGAGACCCAGTACTTC

abundance: -
d_gene: -
j_gene: TRBJ2-7
v_gene: TRBV7-2
CDR3aa: CASSLPRHRNEYEQYF
CDR3nt: TGTGCCAGCAGCTTACCACGGCATCGTAATGAATACGAGCAGTACTTC

abundance: once
d_gene: TRBD2
j_gene: TRBJ2-5
v_gene: TRBV20-1
CDR3aa: CSASTSGVIGETQYF
CDR3nt: TGCAGTGCTAGTACTAGCGGGGTGATCGGGGAGACCCAGTACTTC

abundance: -
d_gene: -
j_gene: TRBJ1-1
v_gene: TRBV7-3
CDR3aa: CASSWVSWAETEAFF
CDR3nt: TGTGCCAGCAGCTGGGTTAGCTGGGCCGAAACTGAAGCTTTCTTT

abundance: -
d_gene: -
j_gene: TRBJ2-5
v_gene: TRBV6-1
CDR3aa: CASSEYAAPRETQYF
CDR3nt: TGTGCCAGCAGTGAGTACGCAGCGCCTCGAGAGACCCAGTACTTC

abundance: -
d_gene: -
j_gene: TRBJ2-3
v_gene: TRBV20-1
CDR3aa: CSGNPGPSTDTQYF
CDR3nt: TGCAGTGGAAATCCGGGACCTAGCACAGATACGCAGTATTTT

abundance: -
d_gene: -
j_gene: TRBJ2-2
v_gene: TRBV11-2
CDR3aa: CASRPYRETGELFF
CDR3nt: TGTGCCAGCAGACCCTACAGGGAGACCGGGGAGCTGTTTTTT

abundance: -
d_gene: TRBD2
j_gene: TRBJ2-7
v_gene: TRBV14
CDR3aa: CASSHPSGRAYEQYF
CDR3nt: TGTGCCAGCAGCCACCCTAGCGGGAGGGCCTACGAGCAGTACTTC

abundance: few
d_gene: TRBD1
j_gene: TRBJ1-1
v_gene: TRBV20-1
CDR3aa: CSASPGQGRGRKAFF
CDR3nt: TGCAGTGCTAGCCCCGGACAGGGTAGAGGTAGAAAGGCTTTCTTT